This T cell receptor (beta chain) appears in the sequencing data of a study of T-cell reconstitution after alpha-beta-depleted transplantation in children. Trimming left V 0 bases short and J 2 bases short, with 12 bases between. CDR3 size: 16 residues. Germline assignment: CDR1 LGHNA and CDR2 YNFKEQ. In this sample, this clonotype turned up many times. The antigen remains unidentified. Unique molecular identifiers tagged the TCRbeta library. TCRdb reprocessed the PCR reads with MiXCR, giving one entry per CDR3 protein. Counted here are fewer than 350,000 distinct CDR3 sequences, 6.5% to 9% occurring once; the ten biggest clones make up about 9.1%. Study-wide results and limits: Some patients showed high day-60 TCRbeta diversity, which derived from surviving recipient T cells and thymic progenitors. Once a year had passed after transplant, T-cell counts and diversity came mostly from newly produced T cells.

The material was peripheral blood, obtained 360 days after TCRalphabeta/CD19-depleted stem cell transplant. The source of this sequence is a female patient aged 2-15 years who had a stem cell transplant for Fanconi anemia, so the T cells may come from the graft donor. V and J are TRBV4-2 and TRBJ2-3, with D unresolved. CDR3 in DNA: TGTGCCAGCAGCCAAGATCTCGAGCCTCCCACAGATACGCAGTATTTT. It is translated as CASSQDLEPPTDTQYF.